The entry below gives a single TCR beta chain sequence along with its context. Repertoires were generated with immunoSEQ multiplex PCR, while TCRdb's copy carries only in-frame clones and drops some. The sample shows more than 200,000 clones, around four fifths of them seen only once. This record comes from a study of blood T cell repertoires in COVID-19. At the level of the study: The analysed material was cDNA or gDNA that came from T cells, B-cell-depleted T cells, or PBMCs.

V was cut by 6 bases and J by 4 bases, with 21 bases left in between. This CDR3 is built from 16 residues. Germline V gives CDR1 MGHRA, CDR2 YSYEKL. The chain joins TRBV4-1 to TRBJ1-1; D is perhaps TRBD1 (5 bases). The origin of this receptor is a man in his forties or fifties with active or convalescent COVID-19. Material: peripheral blood. CDR3 nucleotides: TGCGCCAGCAGACTCACCTTCCAGGGTCTGGTCACTGAAGCTTTCTTT. It yields the protein CASRLTFQGLVTEAFF.